This record concerns one TCR beta chain sequence. This entry comes from a study of blood T cell repertoires in COVID-19. Background on the study: The samples span acute and convalescent COVID-19 from the United States, Italy and Spain.

The protocol was immunoSEQ multiplex PCR, while the TCRdb copy is restricted to in-frame clones and leaves out a portion. Of about 110,000 clones listed, about 79% are singletons. This CDR3 is built from 15 residues. Trimming took 1 base from V and 5 from J; bases not matched to a gene: 7. Per the germline V gene, CDR1 is SEHNR and CDR2 is FQNEAQ (reference sequence). This clonotype originated in an elderly woman with active or convalescent COVID-19. What was sequenced was peripheral blood. V is TRBV7-9 and J is TRBJ2-5; 7 nucleotides align to TRBD2. The CDR3 loop is CASSLVTSGMETQYF. CDR3 coding DNA: TGTGCCAGCAGCTTAGTTACGAGCGGGATGGAGACCCAGTACTTC.